This passage covers 18 T cell receptor beta chains from one sample sequenced in a study of blood T cells in healthy people across ages. Combining a sample-barcoded 5' primer with a J-beta primer mix, a second PCR ran for about 7 to 11 cycles. TCRdb reprocessed the 5' RACE reads with MiXCR, giving one entry per CDR3 protein. Among 780,000 or so distinct CDR3 sequences listed, more than 50% were seen once. Material for sequencing was blood. Receptors originate from a man between 35 and 55 years old in good health.

Ten or more counts support this clonotype. The rearrangement uses TRBV27 and TRBJ2-1; TRBD1 aligns across 7 bases. CDR3 length: 14 residues. Trimming removed 5 bases from V and 2 bases from J; junction bases left unmatched: 3. Germline V gene sequence: CDR1 MNHEY, CDR2 SMNVEV (reference sequence). The CDR3 DNA sequence: TGTGCCAGCAGTCTAGGGACAGCCTACAATGAGCAGTTCTTC. This encodes CASSLGTAYNEQFF.

This chain joins TRBV12-3 or TRBV12-4 and TRBJ1-5; no reliable D call. This CDR3 spans 13 amino acids. Between the trimmed V and J ends, which lost 3 bases and 5 bases, there was a span of 8 bases. The CDR3 DNA sequence: TGTGCCAGCAGTTTCGGTTTGGATCAGCCCCAGCATTTT. Protein sequence: CASSFGLDQPQHF.

This clonotype was detected a few times. The chain joins TRBV7-9 to TRBJ2-1; perhaps D is TRBD1 or TRBD2 (5 bases each). The CDR3 covers 14 residues. CDR1 is SEHNR, CDR2 FQNEAQ, per germline (reference sequence). Trimming shortened V by 5 bases and J by 3 bases, and 11 bases separated the two germline ends. The chain's CDR3 is CASSPDTSYNEQFF. CDR3 DNA sequence: TGTGCCAGCAGCCCGGACACTAGCTACAATGAGCAGTTCTTC.

This clonotype was seen a few times. V gene TRBV12-3 or TRBV12-4 combines with J gene TRBJ2-3; D possibly corresponds to TRBD2 (5 bases). CDR3 length: 13 residues. Trimming pared 7 bases from V and 2 bases from J, leaving 10 bases between. The CDR3 sequence is CASTKLDTDTQYF. DNA of the CDR3: TGTGCCAGCACTAAACTAGACACAGATACGCAGTATTTT.

This clonotype was observed a handful of times. This sequence joins TRBV4-2 and TRBJ2-1, with 10 bases matching TRBD1. The junction had 3 bases not matched to a gene; V was cut back by 2 bases and J by 5 bases. The CDR3 is made up of 15 amino acids. Germline V gene lookup returns CDR1 LGHNA and CDR2 YNFKEQ. The CDR3 loop is CASSQRTGGNNEQFF. The CDR3 region has the DNA TGTGCCAGCAGCCAACGGACAGGGGGTAACAATGAGCAGTTCTTC.

The chain has TRBV27 and TRBJ2-4, with D tentatively TRBD1 (6 bases). Germline loops: CDR1 MNHEY, CDR2 SMNVEV (reference sequence). The CDR3 has 15 amino acids. The V gene lost 5 bases and the J gene lost 4 bases, with 15 bases spanning the gap. The CDR3 is CASSKQGGNKNIQYF. The CDR3 nucleotides read TGTGCCAGCAGTAAACAGGGTGGAAATAAAAACATTCAGTACTTC.

The CDR3 spells CASSLGLAGGYTSTDTQYF. In DNA, the CDR3 is TGTGCCAGCAGTCTAGGACTAGCGGGAGGGTACACTAGCACAGATACGCAGTATTTT. The rearrangement joins TRBV6-1 to TRBJ2-3, with TRBD2 matching 15 bases. Unmatched junction bases numbered 9, after V lost 5 bases and J lost 0 bases. Germline CDR1 and CDR2: MNHNS and SASEGT. The CDR3 has 19 amino acids.

V usage is TRBV25-1 and J usage is TRBJ2-5; 8 positions match TRBD2. Losses at the gene ends were 0 bases for V and 2 bases for J; bases not matched to a gene: 2. Looked up from germline, CDR1 is MGHDK and CDR2 is SYGVNS. The CDR3 extends over 15 amino acids. The CDR3 nucleotides are TGTGCCAGCAGTGAATACGGGGGGGATCAAGAGACCCAGTACTTC. This gives the protein CASSEYGGDQETQYF.

The V gene is TRBV3-1, the J gene TRBJ2-1; TRBD1 aligns across 9 bases. J was trimmed by 2 bases and V by 4 bases; bases with no gene match: 6. Per germline, CDR1 LGHDT and CDR2 YNNKEL (reference sequence). CDR3 length: 16 residues. CDR3 coding DNA: TGTGCCAGCAGCCTTACCCGACAGGGGGCCTACAATGAGCAGTTCTTC. Protein sequence: CASSLTRQGAYNEQFF.

In DNA form, the CDR3 reads TGTGCCAGCAGCTTAGCCCAGTACGTGTACGAGCAGTACTTC. This translates into CASSLAQYVYEQYF. The rearrangement uses TRBV7-8 and TRBJ2-7; D ambiguous. The germline gives CDR1 SGHVS, CDR2 FQNEAQ. V lost 0 bases to trimming and J lost 4 bases, with 10 bases between them. The CDR3 is made up of 14 amino acids.

J is TRBJ2-5 and V is TRBV6-1; unclear D gene. The CDR3 runs to 15 residues. V lost 6 bases to trimming and J lost 0 bases, with 14 bases between them. Germline CDR1 and CDR2: MNHNS and SASEGT. CDR3 bases: TGTGCCAGCAGAGCCGAAAGAGCGTACCAAGAGACCCAGTACTTC. The encoded protein is CASRAERAYQETQYF.

This sequence joins TRBV10-3 and TRBJ2-3; TRBD2 aligns across 10 bases. In germline, CDR1 is ENHRY, CDR2 SYGVKD. CDR3 length equals 18 residues. V lost 6 bases, J lost 6 bases, and 18 bases stayed unmatched. CDR3 sequence reads: CAIRETKGTSEVGDTQYF. The CDR3 region has the DNA TGTGCCATCAGAGAGACGAAAGGGACTAGCGAGGTCGGGGATACGCAGTATTTT.

V gene TRBV11-2 combines with J gene TRBJ2-3, with 8 bases aligning to TRBD1. The CDR3 covers 14 residues. V lost 3 bases to trimming and J lost 2 bases; unmatched junction nucleotides: 1. CDR1 is SGHAT and CDR2 is FQNNGV in the germline V gene. CDR3 protein: CASSLDRVTDTQYF. The CDR3 coding sequence is TGTGCCAGCAGCTTGGACAGGGTCACAGATACGCAGTATTTT.

The rearrangement uses TRBV20-1 and TRBJ1-1; D unresolved. Germline CDR1 DFQATT, CDR2 SNEGSKA (reference sequence). The CDR3 has 14 amino acids. The V end lost 2 bases, the J end lost 0 bases, and 10 bases lay between the germline ends. CDR3 sequence reads: CSARRDSMNTEAFF. The CDR3 nucleotides read TGCAGTGCTAGACGCGACTCCATGAACACTGAAGCTTTCTTT.

This clonotype was observed a single time. The chain links TRBV20-1 to TRBJ1-1, with D tentatively TRBD1 (5 bases). The CDR3 extends over 13 amino acids. Germline assignment: CDR1 DFQATT and CDR2 SNEGSKA (reference sequence). Trimming removed 6 bases from V and 0 bases from J, with 11 bases in between. The DNA for the CDR3 is TGCAGTGCCACACAGGACCTGAACACTGAAGCTTTCTTT. Protein sequence: CSATQDLNTEAFF.

The J gene is TRBJ2-5, the V gene TRBV6-5, with TRBD2 matching over 15 bases. Germline V gene data show CDR1 as MNHEY and CDR2 as SVGAGI. J was trimmed by 7 bases and V by 4 bases; bases with no gene match: 10. CDR3 length: 17 amino acids. The CDR3 region is CASSSRGLAGGLVTQYF. The CDR3 coding sequence is TGTGCCAGCAGTTCCCGGGGACTAGCGGGAGGATTGGTGACCCAGTACTTC.

V usage is TRBV15 and J usage is TRBJ2-7; D remains unclear. The DNA matches TRBJ2-5 better at its end, which makes the J call doubtful. Germline CDR1 reads LNHNV; CDR2 reads YYDKDF (reference sequence). This CDR3 comprises 12 residues. CDR3 in amino acids: CATSRGKETQYF. The CDR3 bases are TGTGCCACCAGCAGAGGGAAAGAGACCCAGTACTTC.

The chain joins TRBV29-1 to TRBJ2-7; 9 nucleotides agree with TRBD1. Germline CDR1 reads SQVTM; CDR2 reads ANQGSEA. The CDR3 extends over 15 amino acids. The trim removed 2 bases at V and 7 bases at J, leaving 12 bases unmatched. The CDR3, as DNA: TGCAGCGTTGAATTGGGGGGGACAGGGTCCGAGGAGCAGTACTTC. Its translation: CSVELGGTGSEEQYF.